These 17 T cell receptor beta chains came from one sample sequenced in a study of blood T cell repertoires in COVID-19. TCRdb's table, derived via immunoSEQ multiplex PCR, lists solely in-frame clones and lacks some. The sample lists 310,000 or so clones; 87% were seen once. Source material: PBMCs or T cells enriched from blood (not recorded which). Receptors originate from a woman between 18 and 30 years old who had recovered from COVID-19.

The V gene is TRBV27, the J gene TRBJ1-2; TRBD1 aligns across 7 bases. Germline V gene data show CDR1 as MNHEY and CDR2 as SMNVEV (reference sequence). This CDR3 contains 14 residues. V dropped 6 bases and J dropped 4; count of bases not matched to a gene: 8. In nucleotides, the CDR3 is TGTGCCAGCAGACCTACAGGGGTAATCTATGGCTACACCTTC. It codes for CASRPTGVIYGYTF.

This chain joins TRBV4-3 and TRBJ1-2; TRBD1 aligns across 9 bases. This CDR3 spans 17 amino acids. Germline lookup yields CDR1 LGHNA and CDR2 YSLEER. V trimming: 0 bases; J trimming: 3 bases; junction bases outside the gene matches: 8. CDR3 DNA sequence: TGCGCCAGCAGCCAAGATCGAGGGACAGGGCGGTACTATGGCTACACCTTC. Its protein is CASSQDRGTGRYYGYTF.

Concerning this clone itself: The limits of the CDR3 on the DNA are not certain, so only TCRdb's listed CDR3 is given. This chain uses TRBV30 with TRBJ2-7; TRBD1, the D gene given by the table, was not confirmed from the DNA. The CDR3 sequence runs 13 residues, both termini included. Germline CDR1 reads GTSNPN; CDR2 reads SVGIG (reference sequence). CDR3 sequence reads: CAWSVWGQGAIWF.

The chain couples TRBV5-5 to TRBJ2-3, with D possibly matching TRBD2 (6 bases). Germline CDR1 is SGHKS and CDR2 is YYEKEE (reference sequence). V shed 0 bases and J shed 2 bases, with 7 bases lying between them. CDR3 length: 14 residues. The CDR3 nucleotides are TGTGCCAGCAGCTTGGGGGAGGCCACAGATACGCAGTATTTT. Its protein is CASSLGEATDTQYF.

This chain uses TRBV20-1 with TRBJ1-3; unclear D gene. CDR1 is DFQATT, CDR2 SNEGSKA, per germline (reference sequence). V lost 2 bases and J lost 9, with 8 bases in between. The CDR3 consists of 11 residues. For the CDR3, the DNA is TGCAGTGCTAGATCCACGAGCACCATATATTTT. Its protein is CSARSTSTIYF.

This rearrangement joins TRBV2 to TRBJ2-7; TRBD1 matches 9 bases. Per germline, CDR1 SNHLY and CDR2 FYNNEI. The CDR3 length is 15 residues. The J segment lost 0 bases and the V segment lost 6 bases, leaving 6 bases of the junction unmatched. The CDR3 DNA reads TGTGCCAGCAGATCTGGACAGGGGAACTCCTACGAGCAGTACTTC. Amino acid sequence: CASRSGQGNSYEQYF.

The J gene is TRBJ1-4, the V gene TRBV20-1, with D uncertain. The CDR3 totals 13 residues. The V gene lost 3 bases and the J gene lost 4 bases, with 9 bases spanning the gap. Germline CDR1 reads DFQATT; CDR2 reads SNEGSKA (reference sequence). The CDR3 is CSASSQINEKLFF. CDR3 in DNA: TGCAGTGCTAGTTCCCAGATTAATGAAAAACTGTTTTTT.

In this sample, this clone turned up a few times. J is TRBJ1-2 and V is TRBV6-1; possible D gene TRBD1, 6 bases. The length of the CDR3 is 17 residues. The germline gives CDR1 MNHNS, CDR2 SASEGT. Trimming took 3 bases from V and 0 from J, leaving 17 bases between them. Written as DNA, the CDR3 is TGTGCCAGCAGTGAGCGGCGGTGGGGGCCTCCTAACTATGGCTACACCTTC. Translation: CASSERRWGPPNYGYTF.

This chain links TRBV9 with TRBJ2-2; TRBD1 is a possible D gene (6 bases). Germline CDR1 SGDLS, CDR2 YYNGEE. The length of the CDR3 is 16 residues. Trimming cost V 1 base and J 0 bases, with 10 bases left between them. The CDR3 loop is CASSVTTGTNTGELFF. The CDR3 bases are TGTGCCAGCAGCGTAACGACAGGAACGAACACCGGGGAGCTGTTTTTT.

The rearrangement uses TRBV5-5 and TRBJ1-5, with TRBD1 identical over 7 bases. Germline V gene lookup returns CDR1 SGHKS and CDR2 YYEKEE (reference sequence). CDR3 length: 15 residues. The V and J ends lost 4 bases and 5 bases, in that order; junction bases with no gene match: 9. The CDR3 nucleotides read TGTGCCAGCAGCCGTACCACAGGGGCGGATCAGCCCCAGCATTTT. Translation gives CASSRTTGADQPQHF. Filled out from reference TRBV5-5 and TRBJ1-5, the complete variable domain reads DAGVTQSPTHLIKTRGQQVTLRCSPISGHKSVSWYQQVLGQGPQFIFQYYEKEERGRGNFPDRFSARQFPNYSSELNVNALLLGDSALYLCASSRTTGADQPQHFGDGTRLSIL.

The CDR3 nucleotides read TGTGCCAGCAGTGAATCCACTAGCCGAGTCCGGAATGAAAAACTGTTTTTT. Protein sequence: CASSESTSRVRNEKLFF. This chain joins TRBV2 and TRBJ1-4; no clear D gene. Between the trimmed V and J ends, which lost 2 bases and 5 bases, there was a span of 18 bases. This CDR3 region has 17 residues. Germline CDR1 and CDR2: SNHLY and FYNNEI.

This sequence joins TRBV19 and TRBJ2-7, with a possible D match to TRBD1 (6 bases). Germline loops: CDR1 LNHDA, CDR2 SQIVND (reference sequence). CDR3 length: 14 amino acids. V dropped 4 bases and J dropped 1 base, with 11 bases sitting between them. CDR3 sequence: CASSTRTVSYEQYF. In nucleotides, the CDR3 is TGTGCCAGTAGTACCCGGACAGTTTCCTACGAGCAGTACTTC.

This chain uses TRBV19 with TRBJ2-7, with 9 positions matching TRBD1. CDR1 is LNHDA, CDR2 SQIVND, per germline (reference sequence). CDR3 length equals 17 residues. Trimming cost V 4 bases and J 3 bases; bases outside gene matches: 13. In DNA, the CDR3 is TGTGCCAGTAGTACCGGGACAGGGCCGAGCGTGAACTACGAGCAGTACTTC. This gives the protein CASSTGTGPSVNYEQYF.

The CDR3: CASSRGQIGNTGELFF. In DNA form, the CDR3 reads TGTGCCAGCAGCCGAGGACAGATCGGTAACACCGGGGAGCTGTTTTTT. The V call is TRBV2, the J call TRBJ2-2; perhaps TRBD1 as D (6 bases). CDR3 size: 16 residues. The V gene's germline CDR1 is SNHLY and CDR2 FYNNEI. The V gene lost 6 bases and the J gene lost 2 bases, with 16 bases spanning the gap. The whole variable domain, remainder taken from reference TRBV2 and TRBJ2-2, is EPEVTQTPSHQVTQMGQEVILRCVPISNHLYFYWYRQILGQKVEFLVSFYNNEISEKSEIFDDQFSVERPDGSNFTLKIRSTKLEDSAMYFCASSRGQIGNTGELFFGEGSRLTVL.

The rearrangement joins TRBV5-5 to TRBJ2-2; a weak D match, TRBD2 (5 bases). The CDR3 sequence is 19 residues long. Deletions cut 0 bases from V and 0 bases from J, with 18 bases between. Per the germline V gene, CDR1 is SGHKS and CDR2 is YYEKEE (reference sequence). In DNA form, the CDR3 reads TGTGCCAGCAGCTTGGGCCCCTCTAGCACCCGCTCGAACACCGGGGAGCTGTTTTTT. Its translation is CASSLGPSSTRSNTGELFF.

This chain connects TRBV15 to TRBJ2-7; D is possibly TRBD2 (6 bases). The CDR3 is 13 residues long. The V end was cut by 1 base, the J end by 7 bases, with 11 bases between. Germline-derived CDR1 and CDR2 are LNHNV and YYDKDF (reference sequence). The chain's CDR3 is CATSRGRVGEQYF. Here the CDR3 DNA reads TGTGCCACCAGCAGAGGGAGGGTCGGGGAGCAGTACTTC.

This rearrangement joins TRBV9 to TRBJ2-3, with TRBD2 identical over 9 bases. V lost 4 bases, J lost 7 bases, and 7 bases stayed unmatched. The CDR3 spans 14 residues. CDR1 is SGDLS and CDR2 is YYNGEE in the germline V gene. The CDR3 DNA sequence: TGTGCCAGCAGCCTTAGCGGGGGCCCGTATACGCAGTATTTT. It specifies CASSLSGGPYTQYF.